These 5 T cell receptor beta chains share one sample of origin, sequenced in a study of blood T cell repertoires in COVID-19. Libraries were prepared by immunoSEQ multiplex PCR; TCRdb keeps only in-frame clonotypes and omits some of them. The sample lists tens of thousands of clones, around 90% occurring once. Input material: peripheral blood. All receptors come from a human donor in a cohort sampled during active COVID-19. The donor label of this sample is uncertain.

This sequence joins TRBV6-5 and TRBJ1-3; perhaps TRBD1 as D (6 bases). The CDR3 length is 15 residues. Between the trimmed V and J ends, which lost 6 bases and 0 bases, there was a span of 12 bases. Germline V gene sequence: CDR1 MNHEY, CDR2 SVGAGI. This CDR3 is CASSRDRNSGNTIYF. The DNA of the CDR3 is TGTGCCAGCAGCCGCGACAGGAACTCTGGAAACACCATATATTTT.

The V gene is TRBV5-1, the J gene TRBJ1-5; 7 positions match TRBD1. V trimming: 4 bases; J trimming: 6 bases; junction bases outside the gene matches: 7. This CDR3 spans 14 amino acids. Germline CDR1 SGHRS, CDR2 YFSETQ. The CDR3 DNA follows: TGCGCCAGCAGCGAGGGGGCGCCGGGTCAGCCCCAGCATTTT. As protein: CASSEGAPGQPQHF.

This clone was seen more than once but under ten times. The chain links TRBV18 to TRBJ1-2, with 7 positions matching TRBD1. CDR1 is KGHSH and CDR2 is LQKENI in the germline V gene. V lost 1 base and J lost 7; bases outside the gene matches: 9. The CDR3 is 15 amino acids. The CDR3 loop is CASSPQENRGAGYTF. The DNA for the CDR3 is TGTGCCAGCTCACCACAGGAGAACAGGGGTGCTGGCTACACCTTC.

DNA for the CDR3: TGTGCCAGCAGCCCGGACAGGTTTCCGCTCGAGCAGTACTTC. Translated: CASSPDRFPLEQYF. The rearrangement joins TRBV13 to TRBJ2-7; 7 nucleotides match TRBD1. V lost 5 bases to trimming and J lost 6 bases; unmatched junction nucleotides: 10. Germline values: CDR1 PRHDT, CDR2 FYEKMQ (reference sequence). The CDR3 spans 14 residues.

The J gene is TRBJ1-2, the V gene TRBV5-1; possible D gene TRBD1, 5 bases. This CDR3 is built from 15 residues. The germline gives CDR1 SGHRS, CDR2 YFSETQ. V lost 4 bases to trimming and J lost 6 bases, with 19 bases between them. CDR3 region: CASSPRGEAVDGYTF. For the CDR3, the DNA is TGCGCCAGCAGCCCCCGAGGGGAGGCGGTTGATGGCTACACCTTC.